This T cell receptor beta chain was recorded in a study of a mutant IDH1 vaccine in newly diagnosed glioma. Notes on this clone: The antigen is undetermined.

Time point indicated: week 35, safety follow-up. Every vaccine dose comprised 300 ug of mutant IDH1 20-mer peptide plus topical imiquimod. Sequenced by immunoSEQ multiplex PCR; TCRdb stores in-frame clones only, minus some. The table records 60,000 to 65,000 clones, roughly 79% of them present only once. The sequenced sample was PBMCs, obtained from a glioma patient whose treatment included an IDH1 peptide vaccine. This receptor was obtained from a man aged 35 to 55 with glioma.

CDR3 region: CARRFGTACINQPQHF. CDR3 in DNA: TGTGCCAGAAGGTTTGGGACCGCCTGCATCAATCAGCCCCAGCATTTT. The rearrangement links TRBV5-3 to TRBJ1-5; possibly TRBD1 for D (5 bases). TRBV5-3 is noted as an ORF with a role that remains uncertain. This CDR3 comprises 16 residues. V was shortened by 5 bases and J by 3 bases, with 18 bases between the two germline ends.